The 20 T cell receptor beta chains reported below all come from one sample, sequenced in a study of T cells after posttransplantation cyclophosphamide. The table came from immunoSEQ multiplex PCR; TCRdb's copy has only in-frame clones and leaves some out. This sample shows around 39,000 clones and no singletons; around 1.2% rests with the ten largest. The sample comprised PBMCs. The source of these receptors is a girl aged 5 to 17 in good health, CMV-negative, and a related stem cell transplant donor.

A few counts support this clone. This chain links TRBV5-1 with TRBJ2-1; TRBD2 matches at 12 bases. Unmatched junction bases numbered 1, after V lost 2 bases and J lost 10 bases. CDR1 is SGHRS and CDR2 is YFSETQ in the germline V gene. This CDR3 spans 13 amino acids. Written as DNA, the CDR3 is TGCGCCAGCAGCTTAGGGACTAGCGGGGAGCAGTTCTTC. It yields the protein CASSLGTSGEQFF.

This clone was observed many times. This sequence joins TRBV6-6 and TRBJ1-2; perhaps TRBD1 as D (6 bases). The CDR3 is made up of 15 amino acids. Germline V CDR1 and CDR2: MNHNY, SVGAGI (reference sequence). V lost 2 bases and J lost 5, with 15 bases in between. CDR3 region: CASSYTQQGGYGYTF. The CDR3 nucleotides are TGTGCCAGCAGTTACACCCAACAGGGAGGGTATGGCTACACCTTC.

This clone was recorded at least ten times. V usage is TRBV27 and J usage is TRBJ1-5, with 7 positions matching TRBD1. There are 14 residues in the CDR3. J was trimmed by 6 bases and V by 6 bases; bases with no gene match: 8. Germline values: CDR1 MNHEY, CDR2 SMNVEV (reference sequence). In nucleotides, the CDR3 is TGTGCCAGCAGCCTACAGGGGATGGTTCAGCCCCAGCATTTT. Encoded protein: CASSLQGMVQPQHF.

This chain connects TRBV30 to TRBJ2-1, with 8 nucleotides matching TRBD2. Germline V CDR1 and CDR2: GTSNPN, SVGIG (reference sequence). V was clipped by 4 bases and J by 6 bases; unmatched bases: 8. The CDR3 has 14 amino acids. The CDR3 is CAWTSGGAGNEQFF. CDR3 coding DNA: TGTGCCTGGACCAGCGGGGGAGCCGGCAATGAGCAGTTCTTC.

In this sample, this clone turned up many times. The genes are TRBV7-3 and TRBJ2-5; D is uncertain. This CDR3 is 13 amino acids long. V lost 2 bases and J 5 bases, leaving 9 bases between the germline ends. Looked up from germline, CDR1 is SGHTA and CDR2 is FQGTGA. DNA for the CDR3: TGTGCCAGCAGCTTATCAAGCTCGGAGACCCAGTACTTC. This gives the protein CASSLSSSETQYF.

This clone was counted at least ten times. The chain is built from TRBV28 and TRBJ2-2; TRBD2 agrees at 9 bases. CDR3 size: 19 residues. V lost 7 bases and J lost 3; bases outside the gene matches: 18. Germline V gene data show CDR1 as MDHEN and CDR2 as SYDVKM. CDR3 in amino acids: CASTPGLSGRNPYTGELFF. The CDR3 nucleotides read TGTGCCAGCACCCCTGGTCTTAGCGGGAGAAACCCATACACCGGGGAGCTGTTTTTT.

This clone was recorded many times. V gene TRBV5-8 combines with J gene TRBJ2-1, with D possibly TRBD1 on 6 matching bases. CDR1 is SGHTS, CDR2 YDEGEE, per germline. This CDR3 is built from 14 residues. V lost 0 bases, J lost 4 bases, and 8 bases lay in between. CDR3 DNA: TGTGCCAGCAGCTTGGGGACAGTGTACAATGAGCAGTTCTTC. Amino acids: CASSLGTVYNEQFF. The full variable domain, completed using reference TRBV5-8 and TRBJ2-1, is EAGVTQSPTHLIKTRGQQATLRCSPISGHTSVYWYQQALGLGLQFLLWYDEGEERNRGNFPPRFSGRQFPNYSSELNVNALELEDSALYLCASSLGTVYNEQFFGPGTRLTVL.

This clone was counted many times. The V and J genes are TRBV5-1 and TRBJ2-3, with D possibly TRBD1 on 5 matching bases. From germline, CDR1 is SGHRS and CDR2 YFSETQ. V lost 0 bases and J lost 6, with 11 bases in between. This CDR3 contains 14 residues. CDR3 region: CASSLEGRADTQYF. The DNA for the CDR3 is TGCGCCAGCAGCTTGGAGGGCAGGGCTGATACGCAGTATTTT.

This clone was counted at least ten times. V usage is TRBV5-4 and J usage is TRBJ2-2, with TRBD1 as a possible D gene (6 bases). The V end lost 0 bases, the J end lost 5 bases, and 8 bases lay between the germline ends. Germline V lookup: CDR1 SGHNT, CDR2 YYREEE (reference sequence). The CDR3 consists of 14 residues. DNA of the CDR3: TGTGCCAGCAGCTTGGGAGGGGGAACCGGGGAGCTGTTTTTT. Its protein product is CASSLGGGTGELFF.

In its sample, this clone was seen many times. The genes are TRBV28 and TRBJ1-4; 7 nucleotides agree with TRBD1. The CDR3 sequence is 17 residues long. Germline CDR1 MDHEN, CDR2 SYDVKM. After removal of 5 bases from V and 3 bases from J, the junction contained 12 bases not matched to a gene. CDR3 in DNA: TGTGCCAGCAGTCCTTCGGACAGGCTCACGGCTAATGAAAAACTGTTTTTT. Protein: CASSPSDRLTANEKLFF.

There are many counts of this clone. CDR3 sequence reads: CASSEKAGGPGSYNEQFF. The CDR3 nucleotides are TGCGCCAGCAGTGAAAAGGCGGGGGGGCCTGGGTCCTACAATGAGCAGTTCTTC. The chain couples TRBV10-1 to TRBJ2-1; 9 bases map to TRBD2. The CDR3 has 18 amino acids. Germline-derived CDR1 and CDR2 are WNHNN and SYGVQD (reference sequence). V lost 3 bases to trimming and J lost 1 base; unmatched junction nucleotides: 10.

This clone turned up a few times. J is TRBJ1-6 and V is TRBV28; TRBD1 might be the D (6 bases). Per the germline V gene, CDR1 is MDHEN and CDR2 is SYDVKM. The CDR3 has 13 amino acids. V was shortened by 7 bases and J by 7 bases, with 11 bases between the two germline ends. CDR3: CASTWGQNSPLHF. CDR3 coding DNA: TGTGCCAGCACTTGGGGGCAGAATTCACCCCTCCACTTT.

The sample holds a few counts of this clone. The chain recombines TRBV11-3 with TRBJ2-1; TRBD1 matches at 10 bases. J gave up 9 bases and V 5 bases, and 10 bases lay outside the gene matches. Germline CDR1 SGHNT, CDR2 YENEEA. This CDR3 has 15 amino acids. The CDR3 nucleotides read TGTGCCAGCAGCACCGGGACAGGGGTTATAGGTGAGCAGTTCTTC. It encodes CASSTGTGVIGEQFF.

There are many counts of this clone. The chain has TRBV6-1 and TRBJ1-2; D gene ambiguous. CDR3 size: 14 residues. The V gene lost 1 base and the J gene lost 7 bases, with 13 bases spanning the gap. Germline V lookup: CDR1 MNHNS, CDR2 SASEGT. CDR3 residues: CASSEDEELPGYTF. DNA for the CDR3: TGTGCCAGCAGTGAAGACGAAGAGTTACCTGGCTACACCTTC.

This chain links TRBV15 with TRBJ2-7; D is ambiguous. The germline V and J ends were trimmed by 4 bases and 5 bases, with 15 bases remaining between them. The germline CDR1 and CDR2 sequences are LNHNV and YYDKDF (reference sequence). This CDR3 has 14 residues. In DNA form, the CDR3 reads TGTGCCACCAGCACCCGGGTTGAAAGAAACGAGCAGTACTTC. Translation: CATSTRVERNEQYF.

This clone occurred a few times. The junction differs from germline at one of its ends, possibly a read error. Other DNA sequences in the same sample also yield this CDR3. The genes are TRBV18 and TRBJ1-1; TRBD1 matches 8 bases. CDR3 size: 16 residues. CDR1 is KGHSH, CDR2 LQKENI, per germline. In DNA, the CDR3 is TGCGCCAGCTCACCACTGATGGACAGGGAGAACACTGAAGCTTTCTTT. Translated: CASSPLMDRENTEAFF.

V usage is TRBV28 and J usage is TRBJ2-5; 7 nucleotides match TRBD2. In germline, CDR1 is MDHEN, CDR2 SYDVKM. The CDR3 has 14 residues. The V and J ends lost 5 bases and 5 bases, in that order; junction bases with no gene match: 8. CDR3 sequence reads: CASSASPGGETQYF. CDR3 in DNA: TGTGCCAGCAGTGCCTCCCCCGGGGGGGAGACCCAGTACTTC.

This clone was seen a handful of times. The chain combines TRBV29-1 with TRBJ2-1; D is undetermined. Per the germline V gene, CDR1 is SQVTM and CDR2 is ANQGSEA. The CDR3 runs to 8 residues. The germline V and J ends were trimmed by 6 bases and 14 bases, with 8 bases remaining between them. The CDR3 here is CSVPSEFF. As DNA, the CDR3 is TGCAGCGTCCCGAGTGAGTTCTTC.

This clone appeared many times. The gene calls are TRBV4-1 and TRBJ2-2; no clear D gene. The CDR3 runs 17 residues. Germline CDR1 is MGHRA and CDR2 is YSYEKL. V lost 1 base to trimming and J lost 3 bases, with 15 bases between them. The CDR3 DNA follows: TGCGCCAGCAGCCAAGGGTTCTTCAGGTCGTACACCGGGGAGCTGTTTTTT. Amino acids: CASSQGFFRSYTGELFF.

This clone was found a few times. This chain uses TRBV29-1 with TRBJ2-7, with 7 bases aligning to TRBD1. The CDR3 runs to 14 residues. Unmatched junction bases numbered 8, after V lost 3 bases and J lost 3 bases. CDR1 and CDR2 (germline): SQVTM, ANQGSEA. Here the CDR3 DNA reads TGCAGCGTTGAGGTCACAGGGGTAGGCTACGAGCAGTACTTC. Translating it yields CSVEVTGVGYEQYF.